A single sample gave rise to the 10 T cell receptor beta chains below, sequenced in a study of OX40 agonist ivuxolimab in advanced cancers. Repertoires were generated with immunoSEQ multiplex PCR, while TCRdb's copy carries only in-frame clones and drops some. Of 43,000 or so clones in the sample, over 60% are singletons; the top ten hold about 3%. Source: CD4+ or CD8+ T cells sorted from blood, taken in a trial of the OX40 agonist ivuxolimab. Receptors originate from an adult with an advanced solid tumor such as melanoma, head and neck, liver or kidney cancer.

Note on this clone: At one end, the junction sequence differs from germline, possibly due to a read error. CDR3 protein: CASSESGSDNEQFF. The CDR3 nucleotides are TGCGCCAGCAGTGAGTCAGGCTCCGACAATGAGCAGTTCTTC. The chain employs TRBV10-1 and TRBJ2-1, with no clear D. The CDR3 totals 14 residues. The germline CDR1 and CDR2 sequences are WNHNN and SYGVQD (reference sequence).

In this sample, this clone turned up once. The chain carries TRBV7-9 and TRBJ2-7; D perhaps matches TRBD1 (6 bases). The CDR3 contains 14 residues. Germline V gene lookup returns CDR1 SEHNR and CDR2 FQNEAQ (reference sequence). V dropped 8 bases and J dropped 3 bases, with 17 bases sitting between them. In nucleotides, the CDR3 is TGTGCCAGCGGAACGGACAGTTGGAACTACGAGCAGTACTTC. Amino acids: CASGTDSWNYEQYF.

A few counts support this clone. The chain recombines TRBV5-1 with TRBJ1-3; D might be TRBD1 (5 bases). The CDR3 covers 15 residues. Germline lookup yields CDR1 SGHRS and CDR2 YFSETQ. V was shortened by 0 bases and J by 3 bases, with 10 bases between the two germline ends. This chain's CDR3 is CASSLDDSYGNTIYF. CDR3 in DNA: TGCGCCAGCAGCTTGGACGACAGCTATGGAAACACCATATATTTT.

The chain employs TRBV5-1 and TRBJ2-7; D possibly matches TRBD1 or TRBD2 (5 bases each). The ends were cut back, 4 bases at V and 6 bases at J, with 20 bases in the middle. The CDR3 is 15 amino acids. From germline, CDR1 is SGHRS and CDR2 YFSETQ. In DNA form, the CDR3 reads TGCGCCAGCAGCCCGATCCCCGGGGCCCAAGGCGAGCAGTACTTC. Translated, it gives CASSPIPGAQGEQYF. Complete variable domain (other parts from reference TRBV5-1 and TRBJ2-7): KAGVTQTPRYLIKTRGQQVTLSCSPISGHRSVSWYQQTPGQGLQFLFEYFSETQRNKGNFPGRFSGRQFSNSRSEMNVSTLELGDSALYLCASSPIPGAQGEQYFGPGTRLTVT.

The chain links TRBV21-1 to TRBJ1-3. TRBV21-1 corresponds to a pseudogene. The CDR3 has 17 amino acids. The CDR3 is CASSKDRGWSSGNTIYF. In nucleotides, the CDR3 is TGTGCCAGCAGCAAAGATCGGGGTTGGAGCTCTGGAAACACCATATATTTT.

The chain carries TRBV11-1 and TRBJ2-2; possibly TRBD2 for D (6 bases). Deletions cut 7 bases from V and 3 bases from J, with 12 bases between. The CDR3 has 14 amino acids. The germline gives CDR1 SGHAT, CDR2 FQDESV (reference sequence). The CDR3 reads CASTWLAYTGELFF. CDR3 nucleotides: TGTGCCAGCACCTGGCTAGCGTACACCGGGGAGCTGTTTTTT.

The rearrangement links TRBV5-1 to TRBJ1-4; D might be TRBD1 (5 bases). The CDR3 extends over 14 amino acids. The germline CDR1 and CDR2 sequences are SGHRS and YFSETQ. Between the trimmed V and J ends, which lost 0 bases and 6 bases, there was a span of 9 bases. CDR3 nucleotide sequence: TGCGCCAGCAGCTTGGGGGGGATTGATGAAAAACTGTTTTTT. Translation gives CASSLGGIDEKLFF.

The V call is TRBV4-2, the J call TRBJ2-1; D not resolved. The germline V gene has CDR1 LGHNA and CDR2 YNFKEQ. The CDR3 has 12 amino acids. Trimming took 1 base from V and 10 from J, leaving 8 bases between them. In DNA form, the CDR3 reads TGTGCCAGCAGCCAAGTACAGAGGGAGCAGTTCTTC. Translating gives CASSQVQREQFF.

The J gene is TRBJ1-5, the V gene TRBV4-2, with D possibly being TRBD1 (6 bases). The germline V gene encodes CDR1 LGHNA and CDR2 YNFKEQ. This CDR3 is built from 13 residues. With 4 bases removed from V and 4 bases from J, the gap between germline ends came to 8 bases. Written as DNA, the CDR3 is TGTGCCAGCAGCCGAGGGGGGAATCAGCCCCAGCATTTT. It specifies CASSRGGNQPQHF.

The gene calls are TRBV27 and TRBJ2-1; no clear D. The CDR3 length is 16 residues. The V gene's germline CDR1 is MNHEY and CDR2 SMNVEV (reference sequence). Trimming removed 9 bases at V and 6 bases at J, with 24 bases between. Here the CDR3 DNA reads TGTGCCAGAACGCTGGGTATGGGCCCACGGTGCAATGAGCAGTTCTTC. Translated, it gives CARTLGMGPRCNEQFF.